This T cell receptor (beta chain) emerged from a study of metastatic and nonmetastatic thyroid tumors. The wider study: Malignant and benign thyroid patients had repertoires compared in peripheral blood and tumor or nodule tissue.

All patients reached thyroid surgery having received no treatment beforehand. Study findings and constraints: It was reported that TCR beta diversity was significantly higher in malignant thyroid tumors than benign nodules, in blood and tumor.

V was trimmed by 5 bases and J by 11 bases, leaving 12 bases between them. The CDR3 runs to 11 residues. From germline, CDR1 is ENHRY and CDR2 SYGVKD. This clone was recorded at least ten times. What it recognizes is unknown. In the authors' workflow: Between-group CDR3 differences, defined by clinicopathological status, yielded a distant-metastasis classifier for papillary thyroid cancer. Using MiXCR, TCRdb re-called clones from the PCR reads. The V and J calls reflect TCRdb's pipeline rather than the authors' work. This table has 20,000 to 30,000 clones, 13% appearing once. The sequencing sample was made of blood. This sequence originates from a female donor with papillary thyroid cancer or a benign thyroid nodule (not recorded which). Some clones in this sample may be carry-over from other donors' samples. The chain couples TRBV10-3 to TRBJ1-1, with unresolved D. The DNA for the CDR3 is TGTGCCATCAGTAGAAACGGGCGGGCTTTCTTT. Amino acid sequence: CAISRNGRAFF.